Following are 12 T cell receptor beta chains from one sample sequenced in a study of T cell responses to AZD1222 COVID-19 vaccine. Using immunoSEQ multiplex PCR, the repertoire was profiled, and TCRdb retains in-frame clones only, with some absent. The sample holds about 180,000 clones; 94% are singletons and the top ten take 1.5% to 2%. The sample in question was peripheral blood, obtained 28 days after the second AZD1222 dose. Every receptor here comes from an adult who received the AZD1222 COVID-19 vaccine.

The chain employs TRBV3-1 (or the pseudogene TRBV3-2) and TRBJ2-5; D remains unclear. Germline assignment: CDR1 LGHDT and CDR2 YNNKEL (reference sequence). Deletions cut 1 base from V and 5 bases from J, with 11 bases between. The CDR3 length is 14 residues. CDR3 nucleotide sequence: TGTGCCAGCAGCCAAGTAAGTCAGGCCGAGACCCAGTACTTC. Translating gives CASSQVSQAETQYF.

This chain links TRBV12-3 or TRBV12-4 with TRBJ1-5; D is ambiguous. The germline V and J ends were trimmed by 6 bases and 4 bases, with 7 bases remaining between them. This CDR3 comprises 12 residues. Here the CDR3 reads CASSQTNQPQHF. For the CDR3, the DNA is TGTGCCAGCAGCCAAACGAATCAGCCCCAGCATTTT.

V gene TRBV19 combines with J gene TRBJ1-5; the D gene is possibly TRBD1 (5 bases). The germline V gene encodes CDR1 LNHDA and CDR2 SQIVND (reference sequence). The CDR3 extends over 14 amino acids. Trimming left V 5 bases short and J 5 bases short, with 13 bases between. The CDR3, as DNA: TGTGCCAGTAGTGAGGCCCCGGGGGATCAGCCCCAGCATTTT. Translating gives CASSEAPGDQPQHF.

The chain recombines TRBV20-1 with TRBJ2-5; weak D call: TRBD1 (6 bases). Germline lookup yields CDR1 DFQATT and CDR2 SNEGSKA (reference sequence). Trimming removed 5 bases at V and 4 bases at J, with 20 bases between. The CDR3 extends over 15 amino acids. CDR3 bases: TGCAGTGCTGGTGCTACAGGGTTTCAGGGAGAGACCCAGTACTTC. It translates to CSAGATGFQGETQYF.

The chain has TRBV6-2 or TRBV6-3 and TRBJ2-7; D is uncertain. The CDR3 is 13 amino acids. Trimming cost V 4 bases and J 7 bases, with 14 bases left between them. From germline, CDR1 is MNHEY and CDR2 SVGEGT. CDR3 in DNA: TGTGCCAGCAGTTCACGACCGGTAGTAGAGCAGTACTTC. Residues: CASSSRPVVEQYF.

This clone was observed a single time. This rearrangement joins TRBV6-4 to TRBJ2-1, with D possibly called TRBD1 or TRBD2 (5 bases each). Germline V lookup: CDR1 MRHNA, CDR2 SNTAGT. This CDR3 comprises 16 residues. The germline V and J ends were trimmed by 3 bases and 4 bases, with 16 bases remaining between them. The CDR3 DNA reads TGTGCCAGCAGTGAGGCGTTCGGGGCCGCGTACAATGAGCAGTTCTTC. The encoded protein is CASSEAFGAAYNEQFF.

CDR3 sequence (DNA): TGTGCCAGTAGTATTGAAACCCGAAACACCATATATTTT. Protein product: CASSIETRNTIYF. V usage is TRBV19 and J usage is TRBJ1-3; D gene uncertain. This CDR3 contains 13 residues. Trimming shortened V by 3 bases and J by 5 bases, and 8 bases separated the two germline ends. The V gene's germline CDR1 is LNHDA and CDR2 SQIVND (reference sequence).

This clone was observed a few times. V usage is TRBV6-4 and J usage is TRBJ2-1; TRBD2 aligns across 7 bases. V shed 3 bases, J shed 8 bases, and the junction held 7 bases outside the gene matches. CDR1 and CDR2 from the germline V gene are MRHNA and SNTAGT. The CDR3 spans 14 residues. The CDR3 loop reads CASSESTSADEQFF. Written as DNA, the CDR3 is TGTGCCAGCAGTGAATCCACTAGCGCCGATGAGCAGTTCTTC.

The chain employs TRBV18 and TRBJ1-1; no firm D call. Germline-derived CDR1 and CDR2 are KGHSH and LQKENI. The CDR3 has 14 residues. The ends were cut back, 2 bases at V and 1 base at J, with 8 bases in the middle. In nucleotides, the CDR3 is TGTGCCAGCTCACCAAGGGTGGGGAACACTGAAGCTTTCTTT. Encoded protein: CASSPRVGNTEAFF.

V usage is TRBV7-9 and J usage is TRBJ1-1; no reliable D call. V dropped 4 bases and J dropped 1 base, with 4 bases sitting between them. CDR3 length: 12 residues. CDR1 is SEHNR and CDR2 is FQNEAQ in the germline V gene (reference sequence). The DNA for the CDR3 is TGTGCCAGCAGCTGGGCGAACACTGAAGCTTTCTTT. Translation gives CASSWANTEAFF.

Points on this clone: Different DNA sequences within this sample yield the same CDR3. V and J are TRBV2 and TRBJ2-7; unclear D gene. The CDR3 has 12 residues. V was trimmed by 4 bases and J by 0 bases, leaving 4 bases between them. From germline, CDR1 is SNHLY and CDR2 FYNNEI. The CDR3 DNA is TGTGCCAGCAGTGCGAGCTCCTACGAGCAGTACTTC. Protein sequence: CASSASSYEQYF.

V and J are TRBV9 and TRBJ2-5; the match to TRBD2 covers 13 bases. The V segment lost 4 bases and the J segment 4 bases; nucleotides outside the gene matches: 13. CDR3 size: 18 residues. Per germline, CDR1 SGDLS and CDR2 YYNGEE. The CDR3 DNA reads TGTGCCAGCAGCTTGGGACTAGCGGGGCGGGGGGCTGGAGAGACCCAGTACTTC. Encoded protein: CASSLGLAGRGAGETQYF.